Listed below are T cell receptor beta chains from one sample, sequenced in a study of blood T cells in healthy people across ages. In TCRdb, the 5' RACE reads were re-called with MiXCR into one record per CDR3 protein. In the table there are hundreds of thousands of distinct CDR3 sequences, roughly 30% of which are singletons. The specimen was blood. Source of these receptors: a woman older than 75 in good health. CDR3s include the opening cysteine and the closing phenylalanine or tryptophan. A D gene is named only where the DNA matches it firmly. Size tells how often a clone was seen (once, few, many) or the class of an expanded clone, and some rows leave it out.

j_call: TRBJ2-5; clone_size: many; v_call: TRBV7-2; cdr3_length: 16; d_call: TRBD2; cdr3_nt: TGTGCCAGCAACAAAGCGGGGGCCTATATTAAAGAGACCCAGTACTTC; cdr3_aa: CASNKAGAYIKETQYF
j_call: TRBJ1-1; clone_size: NA; v_call: TRBV2; cdr3_length: 15; d_call: NA; cdr3_nt: TGTGCCAGCAGTGAGCGGGGGCAGCTGAACACTGAAGCTTTCTTT; cdr3_aa: CASSERGQLNTEAFF
j_call: TRBJ1-5; clone_size: few; v_call: TRBV7-2; cdr3_length: 15; d_call: NA; cdr3_nt: TGTGCCAGCAGCTTGGTGGGTGATGGCAATCAGCCCCAGCATTTT; cdr3_aa: CASSLVGDGNQPQHF
j_call: TRBJ2-2; clone_size: NA; v_call: TRBV9; cdr3_length: 15; d_call: NA; cdr3_nt: TGTGCCAGCAGCGTGCAGGGGGGCAACACCGGGGAGCTGTTTTTT; cdr3_aa: CASSVQGGNTGELFF
j_call: TRBJ2-1; clone_size: many; v_call: TRBV3-1; cdr3_length: 16; d_call: NA; cdr3_nt: TGTGCCAGCAGCCAAGATGGACTCTTAACCTACAATGAGCAGTTCTTC; cdr3_aa: CASSQDGLLTYNEQFF
j_call: TRBJ1-1; clone_size: many; v_call: TRBV15; cdr3_length: 16; d_call: NA; cdr3_nt: TGTGCCACCAGCAGAGATTTGAACAGTCAAAACACTGAAGCTTTCTTT; cdr3_aa: CATSRDLNSQNTEAFF
j_call: TRBJ1-6; clone_size: few; v_call: TRBV7-2; cdr3_length: 14; d_call: NA; cdr3_nt: TGTGCCAGCAGCTTAGCCGGGGAGGGGACACCCCTCCACTTT; cdr3_aa: CASSLAGEGTPLHF
j_call: TRBJ2-3; clone_size: many; v_call: TRBV20-1; cdr3_length: 13; d_call: TRBD2; cdr3_nt: TGCAGTGCTGGACTAGCGGGGGGGCAAACGCAGTATTTT; cdr3_aa: CSAGLAGGQTQYF
j_call: TRBJ1-5; clone_size: few; v_call: TRBV20-1; cdr3_length: 13; d_call: NA; cdr3_nt: TGCAGTGCTAGAGGGCTGAGCAATCAGCCCCAGCATTTT; cdr3_aa: CSARGLSNQPQHF
j_call: TRBJ2-7; clone_size: many; v_call: TRBV10-3; cdr3_length: 15; d_call: NA; cdr3_nt: TGTGCCATCAGCCCGGGACTGGAAAGCTCCTACGAGCAGTACTTC; cdr3_aa: CAISPGLESSYEQYF
j_call: TRBJ2-3; clone_size: few; v_call: TRBV20-1; cdr3_length: 15; d_call: TRBD2; cdr3_nt: TGCAGTGCTAGAGATCCAAGCGGGGGTAGGGATACGCAGTATTTT; cdr3_aa: CSARDPSGGRDTQYF
j_call: TRBJ1-1; clone_size: NA; v_call: TRBV5-1; cdr3_length: 13; d_call: NA; cdr3_nt: TGCGCCAGCAGCTTGACTAAGAACACTGAAGCTTTCTTT; cdr3_aa: CASSLTKNTEAFF
j_call: TRBJ2-7; clone_size: many; v_call: TRBV11-2; cdr3_length: 19; d_call: NA; cdr3_nt: TGTGCCAGCAGCTTAAGGACCAACATGGATCGCAGGCAGTGCTACGAGCAGTACTTC; cdr3_aa: CASSLRTNMDRRQCYEQYF
j_call: TRBJ2-1; clone_size: few; v_call: TRBV6-2/TRBV6-3; cdr3_length: 16; d_call: NA; cdr3_nt: TGTGCCAGCAGCCCGGCTGTGCGTAGAACCTACAATGAGCAGTTCTTC; cdr3_aa: CASSPAVRRTYNEQFF
j_call: TRBJ2-7; clone_size: many; v_call: TRBV24-1; cdr3_length: 13; d_call: NA; cdr3_nt: TGTGCCCCGCTGGACTCCTGCTCCTACGAGCAGTACTTC; cdr3_aa: CAPLDSCSYEQYF
j_call: TRBJ1-5; clone_size: many; v_call: TRBV29-1; cdr3_length: 13; d_call: TRBD1; cdr3_nt: TGCAGCGTTTCCACAGGGGGAGGTCAGCCCCAGCATTTT; cdr3_aa: CSVSTGGGQPQHF
j_call: TRBJ2-7; clone_size: NA; v_call: TRBV20-1; cdr3_length: 11; d_call: NA; cdr3_nt: TGCAGTGCCGGATCCCCCTACGAGCAGTACTTC; cdr3_aa: CSAGSPYEQYF
j_call: TRBJ1-1; clone_size: many; v_call: TRBV12-3/TRBV12-4; cdr3_length: 12; d_call: TRBD1; cdr3_nt: TGTGCCAGCAGCCCCAGGGGGTCTGAAGCTTTCTTT; cdr3_aa: CASSPRGSEAFF
j_call: TRBJ2-7; clone_size: NA; v_call: TRBV20-1; cdr3_length: 13; d_call: NA; cdr3_nt: TGCAGTGCTAGAGATCCAAGGAGCTACGAGCAGTACTTC; cdr3_aa: CSARDPRSYEQYF
j_call: TRBJ2-1; clone_size: NA; v_call: TRBV6-5; cdr3_length: 17; d_call: TRBD2; cdr3_nt: TGTGCCAGCAGTTTCCTTCCCAGCGGGAGCTCCTACAATGAGCAGTTCTTC; cdr3_aa: CASSFLPSGSSYNEQFF
j_call: TRBJ2-2; clone_size: NA; v_call: TRBV6-1; cdr3_length: 15; d_call: NA; cdr3_nt: TGTGCCAGCAGGGGGGGCAGGACTGGCACCGGGGAGCTGTTTTTT; cdr3_aa: CASRGGRTGTGELFF
j_call: TRBJ2-1; clone_size: many; v_call: TRBV4-1; cdr3_length: 16; d_call: NA; cdr3_nt: TGCGCCAGCAGCCAAGAGGCTCAATACTTCTACAATGAGCAGTTCTTC; cdr3_aa: CASSQEAQYFYNEQFF
j_call: TRBJ1-6; clone_size: NA; v_call: TRBV20-1; cdr3_length: 14; d_call: NA; cdr3_nt: TGCAGTGCTAGAAAGGGGTTTGGTAATTCACCCCTCCACTTT; cdr3_aa: CSARKGFGNSPLHF
j_call: TRBJ2-7; clone_size: NA; v_call: TRBV25-1; cdr3_length: 15; d_call: TRBD1; cdr3_nt: TGTGCCAGCAGCTTAGCGTGGGACAGGGTTCACGAGCAGTACTTC; cdr3_aa: CASSLAWDRVHEQYF
j_call: TRBJ1-2; clone_size: NA; v_call: TRBV5-1; cdr3_length: 16; d_call: NA; cdr3_nt: TGCGCCAGCAGCTTGGAGGGTCCGTACAAAGGAAATGGCTACACCTTC; cdr3_aa: CASSLEGPYKGNGYTF
j_call: TRBJ2-3; clone_size: NA; v_call: TRBV12-3/TRBV12-4; cdr3_length: 15; d_call: NA; cdr3_nt: TGTGCCAGCAGCCAAGCGGGCAGGAGAGCAGATACGCAGTATTTT; cdr3_aa: CASSQAGRRADTQYF
j_call: TRBJ2-7; clone_size: NA; v_call: TRBV7-3; cdr3_length: 16; d_call: NA; cdr3_nt: TGTGCCAGCAGCTTATACAGGGAGACGGTGAGCTACGAGCAGTACTTC; cdr3_aa: CASSLYRETVSYEQYF
j_call: TRBJ1-2; clone_size: many; v_call: TRBV6-1; cdr3_length: 14; d_call: NA; cdr3_nt: TGTGCCAGCAGTGAAGCCGGACAGTTCTATGGCTACACCTTC; cdr3_aa: CASSEAGQFYGYTF
j_call: TRBJ2-2; clone_size: NA; v_call: TRBV12-3/TRBV12-4; cdr3_length: 13; d_call: TRBD1; cdr3_nt: TGTGCCAGCACCTTGACAGGGAACGGGGAGCTGTTTTTT; cdr3_aa: CASTLTGNGELFF
j_call: TRBJ2-2; clone_size: NA; v_call: TRBV4-3; cdr3_length: 15; d_call: NA; cdr3_nt: TGCGCCAGCAGCCAAGATAGGAAAGGGACCGGGGAGCTGTTTTTT; cdr3_aa: CASSQDRKGTGELFF
j_call: TRBJ1-1; clone_size: NA; v_call: TRBV15; cdr3_length: 16; d_call: NA; cdr3_nt: TGTGCCACCAGCAGAGATCGGGTCGGGACCTACTTAGAAGCTTTCTTT; cdr3_aa: CATSRDRVGTYLEAFF
j_call: TRBJ2-3; clone_size: many; v_call: TRBV20-1; cdr3_length: 13; d_call: TRBD2; cdr3_nt: TGCAGTGCTAGCGGGGGGGCCATAGATACGCAGTATTTT; cdr3_aa: CSASGGAIDTQYF
j_call: TRBJ2-5; clone_size: many; v_call: TRBV24-1; cdr3_length: 15; d_call: TRBD1; cdr3_nt: TGTGCCACCAGTGAAACCGGGACAGGGGTCGAGACCCAGTACTTC; cdr3_aa: CATSETGTGVETQYF